This is a list of T cell receptor beta chains from one sample in a study of CD8+ T cells in alopecia areata. Sequenced by immunoSEQ multiplex PCR; TCRdb stores in-frame clones only, minus some. Among about 180,000 clones listed, around 60% were seen once. The sample here was CD4+ T cells sorted from blood, taken at week 0. These receptors came from a human donor with alopecia areata. Both conserved end residues are part of each CDR3. A D gene is named only where the DNA matches it firmly. Where a row states a size, it is once, few, many or the class of an expanded clone; other rows omit it.

J,D,V,size,DNA,CDR3
TRBJ1-2,TRBD1,TRBV7-2,.,TGTGCCAGCAGAAGGACAGGAAACTATGGCTACACCTTC,CASRRTGNYGYTF
TRBJ2-1,TRBD1,TRBV2,.,TGTGCCAGCAGCGCCCGGGACAGGCCTTACAATGAGCAGTTCTTC,CASSARDRPYNEQFF
TRBJ1-5,TRBD1,TRBV27,.,TGTGCCAGCAGACCCGGGACAGCTGACAATCAGCCCCAGCATTTT,CASRPGTADNQPQHF
TRBJ2-4,TRBD2,TRBV6-6,.,TGTGCCAGCAGTTACGATGGCGGGAGCCCCATTCAGTACTTC,CASSYDGGSPIQYF
TRBJ1-6,TRBD1,TRBV30,once,TGTGCCTGGAGTGGGGGACAGGGTAATTCACCCCTCCACTTT,CAWSGGQGNSPLHF
TRBJ1-3,.,TRBV30,.,TGTGCCTGGACCCTGGGCCTCGCCCGAAACACCATATATTTT,CAWTLGLARNTIYF
TRBJ1-1,.,TRBV30,.,TGTGCCTGGAGTGTATCACAGGAAGCTTTCTTT,CAWSVSQEAFF
TRBJ1-4,TRBD1,TRBV23-1,.,TGCGCCAGCAGTCATTTTCGGGACAGGGCGACTAATGAAAAACTGTTTTTT,CASSHFRDRATNEKLFF
TRBJ2-7,.,TRBV30,.,TGTGCCTGGAGTAGGGGGGGATGGAGCTCCTACGAGCAGTACTTC,CAWSRGGWSSYEQYF
TRBJ2-1,TRBD2,TRBV6-4,.,TGTGCCAGCAGTACGATAGCGGGTCCCTACAATGAGCAGTTCTTC,CASSTIAGPYNEQFF
TRBJ2-3,.,TRBV11-1,.,TGTGCCAGCAGCCCACAGTGGACAGATACGCAGTATTTT,CASSPQWTDTQYF
TRBJ1-2,TRBD1,TRBV2,.,TGTGCCAGCAGTGAATTCGGCAGGGGGCGCGATGGCTACACCTTC,CASSEFGRGRDGYTF
TRBJ2-3,TRBD1,TRBV29-1,.,TGCAGCGTTGAAGCCACGGGACAGGGAACGCAGTATTTT,CSVEATGQGTQYF
TRBJ2-6,.,TRBV29-1,.,TGCAGCGTTGGATACTCTGGGGCCAACGTCCTGACTTTC,CSVGYSGANVLTF
TRBJ2-5,.,TRBV6-5,.,TGTGCCAGCAGTTACTCGGGCCGGGGAGAGACCCAGTACTTC,CASSYSGRGETQYF
TRBJ2-5,.,TRBV15,.,TGTGCCACCAGCAGAGATGGGGTTAGTGAGACCCAGTACTTC,CATSRDGVSETQYF
TRBJ2-2,.,TRBV11-2,few,TGTGCCAGCAGCTTGGCTCTTAAATTGAACACCGGGGAGCTGTTTTTT,CASSLALKLNTGELFF
TRBJ1-1,.,TRBV6-5,.,TGTGCCAGCAGCTCCACAGGGAACACTGAAGCTTTCTTT,CASSSTGNTEAFF
TRBJ1-2,TRBD1,TRBV2,few,TGTGCCAGAAGACAGGGGGCGAACTATGGCTACACCTTC,CARRQGANYGYTF
TRBJ1-2,.,TRBV5-6,few,TGTGCCAGCAGCTCCGGTGGGTTCTATGGCTACACCTTC,CASSSGGFYGYTF
TRBJ1-2,.,TRBV27,.,TGTGCCAGCAGTCCCACCGGGAGGGACCTCTATGGCTACACCTTC,CASSPTGRDLYGYTF
TRBJ1-1,TRBD1,TRBV11-3,.,TGTGCCAGCAGCCGCGGACAGGGACGAAGAACTGAAGCTTTCTTT,CASSRGQGRRTEAFF
TRBJ2-3,TRBD1,TRBV30,.,TGTGCCTGGAGTAGGATGACAGGGAAATACGATACGCAGTATTTT,CAWSRMTGKYDTQYF
TRBJ1-4,.,TRBV21-1,.,TGTGCCGCGGCCGTGAAACCGTTT,CAAAVKPF
TRBJ2-3,.,TRBV30,.,TGTGCCTGGAGTGAATTTAGCTTCTCAGATACGCAGTATTTT,CAWSEFSFSDTQYF
TRBJ2-7,TRBD1,TRBV27,.,TGTGCCAGCAGTCCCAGGGGGCGAAGCTACGAGCAGTACTTC,CASSPRGRSYEQYF
TRBJ2-1,TRBD2,TRBV29-1,few,TGCAGCGCACTGCCGGGGGGGTCTCGGGATGAGCAGTTCTTC,CSALPGGSRDEQFF
TRBJ1-5,TRBD1,TRBV7-9,.,TGTGCCAGCAGCTTAGGAGGGGGCGCGAGGCAGCCCCAGCATTTT,CASSLGGGARQPQHF
TRBJ2-7,.,TRBV18,.,TGTGCCAGCTCACTCAGCTCCTACGAGCAGTACTTC,CASSLSSYEQYF
TRBJ2-5,.,TRBV7-9,few,TGTGCCAGCAGCCACCAAGAGACCCAGTACTTC,CASSHQETQYF
TRBJ2-6,TRBD2,TRBV29-1,few,TGCAGCGTTGCTAGCGGGGGGCTCTCTGGGGCCAACGTCCTGACTTTC,CSVASGGLSGANVLTF
TRBJ2-7,.,TRBV7-3,few,TGTGCCAGCAGCTTAAATCCCGGCTACGAGCAGTACTTC,CASSLNPGYEQYF